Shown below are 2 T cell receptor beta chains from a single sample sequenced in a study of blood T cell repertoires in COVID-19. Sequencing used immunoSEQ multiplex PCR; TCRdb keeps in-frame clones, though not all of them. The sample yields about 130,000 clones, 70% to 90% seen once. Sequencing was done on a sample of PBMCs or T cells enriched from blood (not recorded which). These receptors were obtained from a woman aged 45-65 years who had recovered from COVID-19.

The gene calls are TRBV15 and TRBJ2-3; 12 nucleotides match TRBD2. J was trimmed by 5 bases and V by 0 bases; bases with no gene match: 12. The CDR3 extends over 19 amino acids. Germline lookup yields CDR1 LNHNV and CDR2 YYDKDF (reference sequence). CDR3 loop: CATSRDLRGLAGGIDTQYF. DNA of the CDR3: TGTGCCACCAGCAGAGATCTAAGAGGGCTAGCGGGGGGGATAGATACGCAGTATTTT.

Here the CDR3 reads CASSFTPGTGGNEQYF. The CDR3, as DNA: TGTGCCAGTAGTTTTACCCCCGGGACAGGGGGAAACGAGCAGTACTTC. The rearrangement links TRBV19 to TRBJ2-7, with 11 nucleotides matching TRBD1. Looked up from germline, CDR1 is LNHDA and CDR2 is SQIVND (reference sequence). V was pared by 5 bases and J by 5 bases, with 11 bases of the junction left unmatched. This CDR3 comprises 16 residues.